The 2 T cell receptor beta chains below were found in one sample sequenced in a study of blood T cell repertoires in COVID-19. Measured with immunoSEQ multiplex PCR; TCRdb has only the in-frame clones, and not every one. The sample records roughly 340,000 clones, more than 70% being singletons. Material: peripheral blood. These TCRs come from a woman in her 70s with COVID-19, enrolled during active disease.

The rearrangement links TRBV20-1 to TRBJ2-7; D gene unclear. Germline V lookup: CDR1 DFQATT, CDR2 SNEGSKA (reference sequence). The CDR3 has 15 amino acids. V lost 3 bases and J lost 4, with 19 bases in between. CDR3 nucleotide sequence: TGCAGTGCTAGTATTGGCCTCTCTCCGCCATACGAGCAGTACTTC. It yields the protein CSASIGLSPPYEQYF.

V and J are TRBV19 and TRBJ1-5; maybe TRBD1 (6 bases). With 2 bases removed from V and 6 bases from J, the gap between germline ends came to 11 bases. Germline V gene sequence: CDR1 LNHDA, CDR2 SQIVND (reference sequence). The CDR3 loop spans 14 amino acids. The CDR3 spells CASSIMGAGQPQHF. In DNA, the CDR3 is TGTGCCAGTAGTATAATGGGGGCAGGTCAGCCCCAGCATTTT.